This T cell receptor beta chain comes out of a study of cytomegalovirus exposure and HLA in healthy donors. Germline V gene sequence: CDR1 MGHDK, CDR2 SYGVNS. The V end lost 2 bases, the J end lost 5 bases, and 10 bases lay between the germline ends. CDR3 length: 13 amino acids. Both 60 Vbeta primers and 13 Jbeta primers went into the PCR. Some clones are missing from TCRdb's copy, which holds only in-frame ones; the method was immunoSEQ multiplex PCR. The sample lists approximately 170,000 clones; 60% to 85% were seen once. The sequence came from a female donor in good health and CMV-seronegative. Specimen: PBMCs. This sequence joins TRBV25-1 and TRBJ2-7; D perhaps matches TRBD1 (6 bases). CDR3 sequence: CASSEPGADEQYF. The CDR3, as DNA: TGTGCCAGCAGTGAACCAGGGGCGGACGAGCAGTACTTC.